The 22 T cell receptor beta chains below all came from one sample that was sequenced in a study of blood T cell repertoires in COVID-19. Sequencing used immunoSEQ multiplex PCR; TCRdb keeps in-frame clones, though not all of them. The data hold approximately 200,000 clones, with 94% observed a single time. The sample taken for sequencing was peripheral blood. All receptors come from a man aged 25 to 40 with COVID-19, enrolled during active disease.

The chain couples TRBV18 to TRBJ2-3, with TRBD2 matching 7 bases. V lost 2 bases and J lost 2; bases outside the gene matches: 7. CDR1 is KGHSH and CDR2 is LQKENI in the germline V gene. The CDR3 contains 16 residues. The CDR3 DNA follows: TGTGCCAGCTCACCAAGGACTAGACAATCCACAGATACGCAGTATTTT. Amino acid sequence: CASSPRTRQSTDTQYF.

CDR3 sequence (DNA): TGCGCCAGCAGCCCGGGGACAGGGAAGGATGGCTACACCTTC. Its protein product is CASSPGTGKDGYTF. The chain links TRBV4-1 to TRBJ1-2, with TRBD1 matching over 9 bases. V dropped 4 bases and J dropped 6; count of bases not matched to a gene: 6. The CDR3 has 14 amino acids. Germline CDR1 MGHRA, CDR2 YSYEKL.

The J gene is TRBJ1-1, the V gene TRBV5-4; 8 nucleotides agree with TRBD1. The V gene end was trimmed by 6 bases and the J gene end by 1 base; junction bases not matched to a gene: 2. Germline CDR1 is SGHNT and CDR2 is YYREEE (reference sequence). The CDR3 is 13 amino acids. The CDR3 nucleotides read TGTGCCAGCACCGGACAGGGGAACACTGAAGCTTTCTTT. Translating it yields CASTGQGNTEAFF.

The chain combines TRBV5-1 with TRBJ2-2; TRBD1 agrees at 7 bases. Losses at the gene ends were 0 bases for V and 1 base for J; bases not matched to a gene: 3. CDR3 length: 16 amino acids. Per germline, CDR1 SGHRS and CDR2 YFSETQ. The CDR3 protein is CASSLGGQRNTGELFF. DNA for the CDR3: TGCGCCAGCAGCTTGGGGGGACAGAGGAACACCGGGGAGCTGTTTTTT.

The rearrangement joins TRBV6-5 to TRBJ2-1, with TRBD1 identical over 7 bases. V lost 7 bases and J lost 5; bases outside the gene matches: 8. Germline V gene lookup returns CDR1 MNHEY and CDR2 SVGAGI. This CDR3 spans 14 amino acids. The CDR3 DNA reads TGTGCCAGCAAATTGACAGGGTTCCACAATGAGCAGTTCTTC. Its protein product is CASKLTGFHNEQFF.

V usage is TRBV5-1 and J usage is TRBJ2-3; TRBD1 is a possible D gene (6 bases). With 0 bases removed from V and 4 bases from J, the gap between germline ends came to 15 bases. This CDR3 has 16 residues. The V gene's germline CDR1 is SGHRS and CDR2 YFSETQ. CDR3 in amino acids: CASSLGGQGASDTQYF. CDR3 nucleotide sequence: TGCGCCAGCAGCTTGGGGGGGCAGGGCGCGTCAGATACGCAGTATTTT. Full variable domain (outside the CDR3, taken from reference TRBV5-1 and TRBJ2-3): KAGVTQTPRYLIKTRGQQVTLSCSPISGHRSVSWYQQTPGQGLQFLFEYFSETQRNKGNFPGRFSGRQFSNSRSEMNVSTLELGDSALYLCASSLGGQGASDTQYFGPGTRLTVL.

The DNA for the CDR3 is TGCGCCAGCTCCCTAAGACAGGGGGCAGTTGAAAAACTGTTTTTT. Residues: CASSLRQGAVEKLFF. The chain carries TRBV5-1 and TRBJ1-4, with TRBD1 matching 10 bases. The CDR3 is 15 amino acids. CDR1 is SGHRS, CDR2 YFSETQ, per germline. Germline trimming cut 7 bases from V and 7 bases from J; bases unmatched to any gene: 10.

The chain employs TRBV11-2 and TRBJ2-5, with TRBD2 matching over 10 bases. The CDR3 runs 17 residues. Germline V gives CDR1 SGHAT, CDR2 FQNNGV. V was pared by 1 base and J by 0 bases, with 5 bases of the junction left unmatched. DNA of the CDR3: TGTGCCAGCAGCTTAGGATCACTAGCGGGGCACCAAGAGACCCAGTACTTC. Translated, it gives CASSLGSLAGHQETQYF.

The V call is TRBV25-1, the J call TRBJ1-6, with 7 bases that match TRBD1. There are 14 residues in the CDR3. The J segment lost 10 bases and the V segment lost 6 bases, leaving 9 bases of the junction unmatched. Germline loops: CDR1 MGHDK, CDR2 SYGVNS. The CDR3, as DNA: TGTGCCAGCAGCTCAGACAGGGACTTCTCACCCCTCCACTTT. It codes for CASSSDRDFSPLHF.

This chain links TRBV7-3 with TRBJ2-1; 7 bases are shared with TRBD1. This CDR3 contains 17 residues. Germline V CDR1 and CDR2: SGHTA, FQGTGA. The J segment lost 0 bases and the V segment lost 4 bases, leaving 9 bases of the junction unmatched. The CDR3: CASSYQGQAGSYNEQFF. DNA of the CDR3: TGTGCCAGCAGCTACCAAGGACAGGCTGGCTCCTACAATGAGCAGTTCTTC.

For the CDR3, the DNA is TGTGCCAGCAGCTGGGTCGGGGACAGGGGGCGAGGCTACACCTTC. Translating gives CASSWVGDRGRGYTF. The chain uses TRBV5-4 and TRBJ1-2; 12 bases align to TRBD1. The V segment lost 3 bases and the J segment 8 bases; nucleotides outside the gene matches: 8. The CDR3 totals 15 residues. The germline CDR1 and CDR2 sequences are SGHNT and YYREEE (reference sequence).

With regard to this clone: The DNA is omitted, as the CDR3 cannot be located on it reliably, and the CDR3 follows TCRdb's listing. The chain employs TRBV21-1 and TRBJ1-1. TRBV21-1 is classified as a pseudogene. The CDR3 spans 14 residues, counting both ends. CDR3 protein: CASSKVGRGTEAFF.

The genes are TRBV7-6 and TRBJ2-2, with TRBD1 identical over 7 bases. The CDR3 has 16 residues. Germline V gives CDR1 SGHVS, CDR2 FNYEAQ. Trimming removed 2 bases from V and 5 bases from J; junction bases left unmatched: 8. The CDR3 DNA follows: TGTGCCAGCAGCTTAAGGGAGACAGGGAGAACCGGGGAGCTGTTTTTT. Amino acid sequence: CASSLRETGRTGELFF.

This sequence joins TRBV6-5 and TRBJ1-2; D is undetermined. CDR1 is MNHEY and CDR2 is SVGAGI in the germline V gene. V lost 10 bases to trimming and J lost 0 bases, with 12 bases between them. The CDR3 runs to 13 residues. The CDR3 spells CATPGTANYGYTF. The CDR3 region has the DNA TGTGCCACCCCTGGAACAGCTAACTATGGCTACACCTTC.

The chain has TRBV19 and TRBJ2-3, with D possibly matching TRBD1 (5 bases). Germline CDR1 reads LNHDA; CDR2 reads SQIVND (reference sequence). The CDR3 consists of 17 residues. V gave up 1 base and J gave up 2 bases, with 16 bases separating them. The CDR3 DNA follows: TGTGCCAGTAGTATAGCCAGGGCAGGCCCTTCCACAGATACGCAGTATTTT. Residues: CASSIARAGPSTDTQYF.

The chain links TRBV7-2 to TRBJ2-3, with 7 bases that match TRBD2. With 5 bases clipped from V and 6 bases from J, the junction kept 11 bases outside the gene matches. Germline loops: CDR1 SGHTA, CDR2 FQGNSA. There are 15 residues in the CDR3. This CDR3 reads CASSIPGTTKDTQYF. The DNA for the CDR3 is TGTGCCAGCAGCATCCCCGGGACTACCAAGGATACGCAGTATTTT. Based on the CDR3 plus reference TRBV7-2 and TRBJ2-3, the full variable domain is GAGVSQSPSNKVTEKGKDVELRCDPISGHTALYWYRQSLGQGLEFLIYFQGNSAPDKSGLPSDRFSAERTGGSVSTLTIQRTQQEDSAVYLCASSIPGTTKDTQYFGPGTRLTVL.

The gene calls are TRBV9 and TRBJ1-6; D gene ambiguous. This CDR3 has 12 amino acids. With 3 bases removed from V and 5 bases from J, the gap between germline ends came to 3 bases. The germline gives CDR1 SGDLS, CDR2 YYNGEE. Here the CDR3 reads CASSADNSPLHF. DNA of the CDR3: TGTGCCAGCAGCGCCGATAATTCACCCCTCCACTTT. Together with reference TRBV9 and TRBJ1-6, the CDR3 gives the full variable domain: DSGVTQTPKHLITATGQRVTLRCSPRSGDLSVYWYQQSLDQGLQFLIQYYNGEERAKGNILERFSAQQFPDLHSELNLSSLELGDSALYFCASSADNSPLHFGNGTRLTVT.

The V gene is TRBV3-1 (or the pseudogene TRBV3-2), the J gene TRBJ1-5; 8 bases fit TRBD1. CDR1 LGHDT and CDR2 YNNKEL come from the germline V gene (reference sequence). J lost 7 bases, V lost 1 base, and 3 bases had no gene match. The CDR3 loop spans 14 amino acids. The CDR3: CASSQGTGNQPQHF. CDR3 DNA sequence: TGTGCCAGCAGCCAAGGGACAGGGAACCAGCCCCAGCATTTT.

Only one count was recorded for this clone. The chain joins TRBV5-4 to TRBJ1-1; D gene unclear. From germline, CDR1 is SGHNT and CDR2 YYREEE (reference sequence). V was trimmed by 3 bases and J by 5 bases, leaving 8 bases between them. The CDR3 runs 12 residues. CDR3 in amino acids: CASSSIETEAFF. The CDR3 nucleotides read TGTGCCAGCAGCTCAATAGAGACTGAAGCTTTCTTT. Drawing the rest from reference TRBV5-4 and TRBJ1-1, the complete variable domain is ETGVTQSPTHLIKTRGQQVTLRCSSQSGHNTVSWYQQALGQGPQFIFQYYREEENGRGNFPPRFSGLQFPNYSSELNVNALELDDSALYLCASSSIETEAFFGQGTRLTVV.

The chain carries TRBV30 and TRBJ2-2, with 7 nucleotides matching TRBD2. CDR3 size: 17 residues. Trimming took 0 bases from V and 1 from J; bases not matched to a gene: 8. Germline CDR1 reads GTSNPN; CDR2 reads SVGIG (reference sequence). CDR3 sequence (DNA): TGTGCCTGGAGTGTTCGGCATAGCGGGTGGAACACCGGGGAGCTGTTTTTT. The encoded protein is CAWSVRHSGWNTGELFF. Looking up the rest from reference TRBV30 and TRBJ2-2 gives the full variable domain: SQTIHQWPATLVQPVGSPLSLECTVEGTSNPNLYWYRQAAGRGLQLLFYSVGIGQISSEVPQNLSASRPQDRQFILSSKKLLLSDSGFYLCAWSVRHSGWNTGELFFGEGSRLTVL.

CDR3 sequence reads: CASSLDQRQGRRSPLHF. Written as DNA, the CDR3 is TGTGCCAGCAGCTTAGACCAAAGACAGGGAAGACGATCACCCCTCCACTTT. V and J are TRBV11-2 and TRBJ1-6, with TRBD1 matching 7 bases. Trimming cost V 0 bases and J 10 bases; bases outside gene matches: 12. The germline gives CDR1 SGHAT, CDR2 FQNNGV. CDR3 length equals 17 residues.

V and J are TRBV30 and TRBJ1-4; TRBD1 might be the D (6 bases). This CDR3 contains 13 residues. Per germline, CDR1 GTSNPN and CDR2 SVGIG (reference sequence). Trimming stripped 2 bases from V and 7 bases from J, with 11 bases between. The CDR3 region has the DNA TGTGCCTGGAGTAAGGGGGTGGTTGAAAAACTGTTTTTT. Its protein is CAWSKGVVEKLFF. The complete variable domain, with remaining parts taken from reference TRBV30 and TRBJ1-4, reads SQTIHQWPATLVQPVGSPLSLECTVEGTSNPNLYWYRQAAGRGLQLLFYSVGIGQISSEVPQNLSASRPQDRQFILSSKKLLLSDSGFYLCAWSKGVVEKLFFGSGTQLSVL.